The 28 T cell receptor beta chains given below trace back to one sample, sequenced in a study of cytomegalovirus exposure and HLA in healthy donors. Vbeta (60) and Jbeta (13) primers were used in the PCR. Generated by immunoSEQ multiplex PCR, the TCRdb table keeps only in-frame clones and is missing some. Counted here are roughly 97,000 clones, about 9.4% occurring once; the ten biggest clones make up 5.5% to 7.5%. Sample: PBMCs. The origin of the receptors is a man aged 35 to 55 in good health and CMV-seropositive.

In this sample, this clone turned up a few times. CDR3 nucleotides: TGTGCCAGCAGTACGGGACAGGGGATCGGTGAAGCTTTCTTT. Amino acids: CASSTGQGIGEAFF. This chain links TRBV6-5 with TRBJ1-1; TRBD1 aligns across 10 bases. This CDR3 is 14 amino acids long. Germline trimming cut 5 bases from V and 7 bases from J; bases unmatched to any gene: 7. Germline V gene sequence: CDR1 MNHEY, CDR2 SVGAGI.

The chain uses TRBV4-2 and TRBJ2-3; D is undetermined. The CDR3 runs to 19 residues. Germline CDR1 reads LGHNA; CDR2 reads YNFKEQ. V was pared by 1 base and J by 2 bases, with 22 bases between. CDR3 sequence reads: CASSQVVAADIQYTDTQYF. CDR3 DNA sequence: TGTGCCAGCAGCCAAGTCGTCGCGGCTGATATCCAATACACAGATACGCAGTATTTT.

This clone was observed a handful of times. This chain joins TRBV5-6 and TRBJ2-2, with 8 bases lining up with TRBD1. This CDR3 has 15 residues. The trim removed 1 base at V and 6 bases at J, leaving 5 bases unmatched. The germline V gene has CDR1 SGHDT and CDR2 YYEEEE. CDR3 sequence (DNA): TGTGCCAGCAGCTTGCCCGACAGGGGAGCCGGGGAGCTGTTTTTT. Its protein product is CASSLPDRGAGELFF.

This clone was found a few times. J is TRBJ2-3 and V is TRBV4-2; TRBD2 agrees at 7 bases. The trim removed 0 bases at V and 1 base at J, leaving 4 bases unmatched. This CDR3 contains 16 residues. Germline values: CDR1 LGHNA, CDR2 YNFKEQ. The CDR3 reads CASSQEVAGGTDTQYF. The CDR3 DNA reads TGTGCCAGCAGCCAAGAGGTGGCGGGAGGCACAGATACGCAGTATTTT.

Only a few counts were recorded for this clone. The chain has TRBV19 and TRBJ1-2; D call uncertain. CDR3 length: 13 amino acids. The ends were cut back, 3 bases at V and 4 bases at J, with 9 bases in the middle. The germline V gene has CDR1 LNHDA and CDR2 SQIVND (reference sequence). The CDR3 sequence is CASSMLSLYGYTF. The CDR3 nucleotides are TGTGCCAGTAGTATGCTGAGCCTCTATGGCTACACCTTC.

The chain combines TRBV9 with TRBJ2-2; 7 nucleotides align to TRBD1. The CDR3 is 14 residues long. The germline gives CDR1 SGDLS, CDR2 YYNGEE. V gave up 4 bases and J gave up 6 bases; unmatched junction bases: 6. CDR3 residues: CASSITTGAGELFF. In nucleotides, the CDR3 is TGTGCCAGCAGCATCACTACAGGGGCCGGGGAGCTGTTTTTT.

The genes are TRBV28 and TRBJ2-5, with D possibly TRBD1 on 6 matching bases. This CDR3 is built from 14 residues. The germline V gene encodes CDR1 MDHEN and CDR2 SYDVKM. With 2 bases removed from V and 1 base from J, the gap between germline ends came to 8 bases. CDR3 in amino acids: CASSLGGSQETQYF. The CDR3 DNA reads TGTGCCAGCAGTTTAGGGGGCTCCCAAGAGACCCAGTACTTC.

The CDR3 protein is CASSLTTSGGKGEQYF. The CDR3 nucleotides are TGTGCCAGCAGCCTAACGACTAGCGGGGGCAAGGGTGAGCAGTACTTC. The chain couples TRBV7-6 to TRBJ2-7, with 12 bases aligning to TRBD2. The CDR3 is 16 amino acids. Germline V gene data show CDR1 as SGHVS and CDR2 as FNYEAQ. Germline trimming cut 5 bases from V and 7 bases from J; bases unmatched to any gene: 12.

To note about this clone: The sample contains more than one DNA sequence encoding this CDR3. The gene calls are TRBV28 and TRBJ1-2, with TRBD1 matching 8 bases. The ends lost 4 bases at V and 5 bases at J; junction bases unmatched: 9. Per germline, CDR1 MDHEN and CDR2 SYDVKM. The CDR3 totals 15 residues. DNA of the CDR3: TGTGCCAGCAGTTCCCCCGGACAGGGAGTTTATGGCTACACCTTC. This codes for CASSSPGQGVYGYTF.

This clone was picked up many times. The gene calls are TRBV11-2 and TRBJ2-1; 10 bases map to TRBD2. Germline V CDR1 and CDR2: SGHAT, FQNNGV. V lost 1 base, J lost 4 bases, and 4 bases stayed unmatched. The CDR3 is 16 residues long. The CDR3 loop is CASSLAPSGGYNEQFF. For the CDR3, the DNA is TGTGCCAGCAGCTTAGCCCCTAGCGGGGGTTACAATGAGCAGTTCTTC.

The sample holds a few counts of this clone. The chain carries TRBV10-2 and TRBJ2-2; 9 bases agree with TRBD2. V was pared by 6 bases and J by 0 bases, with 5 bases of the junction left unmatched. Germline CDR1 and CDR2: WSHSY and SAAADI. The CDR3 is made up of 16 amino acids. This CDR3 is CASRVSSGANTGELFF. CDR3 coding DNA: TGCGCCAGCAGGGTTTCTAGCGGGGCGAACACCGGGGAGCTGTTTTTT.

This clone turned up a few times. DNA of the CDR3: TGTGCCTGGGGACTAGCGGGAGTTGAGTCCTACGAGCAGTACTTC. Its translation is CAWGLAGVESYEQYF. The rearrangement joins TRBV30 to TRBJ2-7, with TRBD2 identical over 13 bases. Per germline, CDR1 GTSNPN and CDR2 SVGIG (reference sequence). There are 15 residues in the CDR3. V shed 5 bases, J shed 1 base, and the junction held 5 bases outside the gene matches.

The V call is TRBV19, the J call TRBJ2-1; TRBD2 agrees at 8 bases. The CDR3 spans 16 residues. The germline gives CDR1 LNHDA, CDR2 SQIVND (reference sequence). The V and J ends lost 3 bases and 1 base, in that order; junction bases with no gene match: 5. CDR3 DNA: TGTGCCAGTAGTATGCCTAGCGGGTTTTCCTACAATGAGCAGTTCTTC. Residues: CASSMPSGFSYNEQFF.

This clone was seen a few times. The chain combines TRBV4-2 with TRBJ2-7; D is perhaps TRBD2 (6 bases). V was trimmed by 5 bases and J by 5 bases, leaving 13 bases between them. Per the germline V gene, CDR1 is LGHNA and CDR2 is YNFKEQ. This CDR3 region has 13 residues. The CDR3 DNA is TGTGCCAGCAGCGCGGGGCGACGGAACGAGCAGTACTTC. It encodes CASSAGRRNEQYF.

This sequence joins TRBV5-4 and TRBJ1-2; 8 nucleotides line up with TRBD1. J lost 4 bases, V lost 3 bases, and 8 bases had no gene match. Germline V gives CDR1 SGHNT, CDR2 YYREEE (reference sequence). CDR3 length: 15 amino acids. Here the CDR3 DNA reads TGTGCCAGCAGCTCAGGACAGGGTTATTCCTATGGCTACACCTTC. Protein: CASSSGQGYSYGYTF.

V gene TRBV19 combines with J gene TRBJ1-1; D not certain. V was trimmed by 6 bases and J by 1 base, leaving 15 bases between them. Germline assignment: CDR1 LNHDA and CDR2 SQIVND (reference sequence). The CDR3 is 15 residues long. CDR3: CASSPFLGANTEAFF. In nucleotides, the CDR3 is TGTGCCAGTAGCCCCTTCCTGGGCGCGAACACTGAAGCTTTCTTT.

In this sample, this clone turned up a few times. The chain is built from TRBV6-1 and TRBJ1-1; D is undetermined. The CDR3 is 11 residues long. Germline CDR1 MNHNS, CDR2 SASEGT. The germline V and J ends were trimmed by 6 bases and 3 bases, with 5 bases remaining between them. This CDR3 is CASRRYTEAFF. The CDR3 DNA sequence: TGTGCCAGCAGACGGTACACTGAAGCTTTCTTT.

V is TRBV4-1 and J is TRBJ2-7, with 7 bases aligning to TRBD1. The CDR3 has 13 residues. V was clipped by 5 bases and J by 6 bases; unmatched bases: 7. CDR1 and CDR2 (germline): MGHRA, YSYEKL. The CDR3 DNA reads TGCGCCAGCAGCACCCGACAGGGCTCCGAGCAGTACTTC. As protein: CASSTRQGSEQYF.

The chain has TRBV11-2 and TRBJ2-2; 13 nucleotides match TRBD2. The germline gives CDR1 SGHAT, CDR2 FQNNGV. CDR3 size: 17 residues. V trimming: 2 bases; J trimming: 4 bases; junction bases outside the gene matches: 4. DNA for the CDR3: TGTGCCAGCAGCTTAACTAGCGGGAGGGTGGGCACCGGGGAGCTGTTTTTT. Translating gives CASSLTSGRVGTGELFF. Full variable domain (missing parts from reference TRBV11-2 and TRBJ2-2): EAGVAQSPRYKIIEKRQSVAFWCNPISGHATLYWYQQILGQGPKLLIQFQNNGVVDDSQLPKDRFSAERLKGVDSTLKIQPAKLEDSAVYLCASSLTSGRVGTGELFFGEGSRLTVL.

This clone appeared a few times. The chain is built from TRBV5-1 and TRBJ1-1; no clear D. With 6 bases removed from V and 5 bases from J, the gap between germline ends came to 17 bases. The CDR3 extends over 14 amino acids. Germline V gene sequence: CDR1 SGHRS, CDR2 YFSETQ. CDR3 sequence reads: CASIMGHGGTEAFF. The DNA for the CDR3 is TGCGCCAGCATCATGGGCCACGGTGGGACTGAAGCTTTCTTT.

This sequence joins TRBV10-3 and TRBJ1-5; tentative D call: TRBD1 (6 bases). This CDR3 has 18 amino acids. The V end lost 0 bases, the J end lost 2 bases, and 17 bases lay between the germline ends. Per the germline V gene, CDR1 is ENHRY and CDR2 is SYGVKD. The CDR3 DNA is TGTGCCATCAGTGAGTCGGGTTCTGGGACAAAAGGCAATCAGCCCCAGCATTTT. As protein: CAISESGSGTKGNQPQHF.

This chain uses TRBV15 with TRBJ2-3, with D maybe TRBD2 (5 bases). CDR3 length: 14 amino acids. Germline V gives CDR1 LNHNV, CDR2 YYDKDF (reference sequence). Trimming pared 7 bases from V and 1 base from J, leaving 12 bases between. CDR3 amino acids: CATTVERRTDTQYF. Written as DNA, the CDR3 is TGTGCCACCACCGTAGAGCGGCGCACAGATACGCAGTATTTT.

This clone has only a few counts. The chain recombines TRBV11-2 with TRBJ2-7; weak D call: TRBD1 (6 bases). Germline-derived CDR1 and CDR2 are SGHAT and FQNNGV. The CDR3 sequence is 14 residues long. V was pared by 5 bases and J by 5 bases, with 16 bases between. As DNA, the CDR3 is TGTGCCAGCAGCCTTCAGGGGCAGGGGAACGAGCAGTACTTC. This codes for CASSLQGQGNEQYF.

Notes on this clone: Other DNA sequences in this specimen translate into the identical CDR3. The rearrangement links TRBV12-5 to TRBJ2-6; D possibly corresponds to TRBD2 (6 bases). Germline loops: CDR1 LGHNT, CDR2 FRNRAP. The CDR3 runs to 20 residues. V was trimmed by 0 bases and J by 0 bases, leaving 18 bases between them. In nucleotides, the CDR3 is TGTGCTAGTGGTTTGGTGGGGTTACGGGACTCCGTCTCTGGGGCCAACGTCCTGACTTTC. Encoded protein: CASGLVGLRDSVSGANVLTF.

The chain combines TRBV11-1 with TRBJ2-1; 13 positions match TRBD2. The germline CDR1 and CDR2 sequences are SGHAT and FQDESV (reference sequence). V lost 6 bases and J lost 8; bases outside the gene matches: 1. The CDR3 is 13 residues long. The DNA of the CDR3 is TGTGCCAGCAGACTAGCGGGAGGGGATGAGCAGTTCTTC. Residues: CASRLAGGDEQFF.

This chain links TRBV27 with TRBJ1-1; 8 bases map to TRBD1. With V trimmed by 4 bases and J by 3 bases, 16 bases remained unmatched. The CDR3 runs to 18 residues. Germline assignment: CDR1 MNHEY and CDR2 SMNVEV (reference sequence). As DNA, the CDR3 is TGTGCCAGCAGTTCCATCTGGGCAGGGGGCCCAAGTGACACTGAAGCTTTCTTT. It translates to CASSSIWAGGPSDTEAFF.

The chain has TRBV5-1 and TRBJ1-5, with unresolved D. The germline CDR1 and CDR2 sequences are SGHRS and YFSETQ. The CDR3 consists of 14 residues. V lost 4 bases, J lost 6 bases, and 14 bases lay in between. The CDR3 sequence: CASSPGKGSQPQHF. The CDR3 DNA reads as TGCGCCAGCAGCCCGGGAAAGGGAAGTCAGCCCCAGCATTTT.

This clone turned up a few times. The V gene is TRBV9, the J gene TRBJ2-6, with 8 bases that match TRBD1. V gave up 3 bases and J gave up 0 bases; unmatched junction bases: 5. This CDR3 is 17 amino acids long. Germline values: CDR1 SGDLS, CDR2 YYNGEE. DNA for the CDR3: TGTGCCAGCAGCGAGACAGGGGCTAACTCTGGGGCCAACGTCCTGACTTTC. It codes for CASSETGANSGANVLTF. The whole variable domain, filled in from reference TRBV9 and TRBJ2-6, reads DSGVTQTPKHLITATGQRVTLRCSPRSGDLSVYWYQQSLDQGLQFLIQYYNGEERAKGNILERFSAQQFPDLHSELNLSSLELGDSALYFCASSETGANSGANVLTFGAGSRLTVL.